The following is a T cell receptor beta chain sequence with its context. These data originate in a study of cytomegalovirus exposure and HLA in healthy donors. With 5 bases removed from V and 1 base from J, the gap between germline ends came to 7 bases. Germline V gives CDR1 SEHNR, CDR2 FQNEAQ (reference sequence). CDR3 length equals 13 residues. PCR used 60 Vbeta primers and 13 Jbeta primers. Data came from immunoSEQ multiplex PCR; TCRdb stores just in-frame clones and leaves some out. This sample has roughly 120,000 clones, with approximately 80% found just once. The chain employs TRBV7-9 and TRBJ2-3, with unresolved D. This TCR derives from a woman aged 25 to 39 in good health and CMV-seropositive. The sequenced sample consisted of PBMCs. The CDR3 sequence: CASSPRGTDTQYF. The CDR3 coding sequence is TGTGCCAGCAGCCCCCGCGGCACAGATACGCAGTATTTT.